These 7 T cell receptor beta chains were all obtained from the same sample, sequenced in a study of spatial heterogeneity in lung cancer. TCRdb called the 5' RACE reads again in MiXCR, with one record for every CDR3 protein. This sample has around 11,000 distinct CDR3 sequences; roughly 6.4% occur once, and the top ten carry under 30%. The time point is: sample taken at primary tumor resection. The specimen was normal lung tissue next to the tumor, collected at surgery. Receptors were obtained from a male donor with early-stage non-small cell lung cancer.

This clonotype showed up many times. The V gene is TRBV6-6, the J gene TRBJ2-1; D is undetermined. The CDR3 has 16 amino acids. Between the trimmed V and J ends, which lost 0 bases and 6 bases, there was a span of 15 bases. Germline values: CDR1 MNHNY, CDR2 SVGAGI (reference sequence). The CDR3 sequence: CASSYSTLDSANEQFF. As DNA, the CDR3 is TGTGCCAGCAGTTACTCGACCCTAGACTCCGCCAATGAGCAGTTCTTC.

There are many counts of this clonotype. The rearrangement joins TRBV7-2 to TRBJ2-1; 7 positions agree with TRBD1. There are 14 residues in the CDR3. The V gene's germline CDR1 is SGHTA and CDR2 FQGNSA. The junction had 5 bases not matched to a gene; V was cut back by 5 bases and J by 4 bases. CDR3 DNA: TGTGCCAGCAGCACCCGGGACAGTTACAATGAGCAGTTCTTC. Translated, it gives CASSTRDSYNEQFF.

This clonotype was seen at least ten times. The chain joins TRBV29-1 to TRBJ1-2, with D unclear. The V end lost 7 bases, the J end lost 4 bases, and 13 bases lay between the germline ends. CDR3 length equals 12 residues. CDR1 and CDR2 from the germline V gene are SQVTM and ANQGSEA. In nucleotides, the CDR3 is TGCAGCGGTTTCCGATCCGTCTATGGCTACACCTTC. It yields the protein CSGFRSVYGYTF.

This clonotype was observed at least ten times. The chain links TRBV9 to TRBJ1-5, with unresolved D. The CDR3 is made up of 14 amino acids. V was pared by 2 bases and J by 9 bases, with 15 bases between. CDR1 and CDR2 from the germline V gene are SGDLS and YYNGEE. The DNA for the CDR3 is TGTGCCAGCAGCGTCGACGGGTCCTCGGGGCCCCAGCATTTT. Encoded protein: CASSVDGSSGPQHF.

This clonotype was seen at least ten times. The chain uses TRBV7-9 and TRBJ2-2; tentative D call: TRBD1 (6 bases). The CDR3 loop spans 16 amino acids. Germline V gene data show CDR1 as SEHNR and CDR2 as FQNEAQ (reference sequence). V was clipped by 5 bases and J by 4 bases, with 17 bases between them. CDR3 protein: CASSTYRAPSTGELFF. DNA for the CDR3: TGTGCCAGCAGCACCTACAGGGCCCCCAGCACCGGGGAGCTGTTTTTT.

Many counts were recorded for this clonotype. The chain has TRBV20-1 and TRBJ1-2; tentatively, D is TRBD1 (5 bases). CDR3 size: 14 residues. CDR1 DFQATT and CDR2 SNEGSKA come from the germline V gene (reference sequence). Trimming pared 5 bases from V and 2 bases from J, leaving 15 bases between. In DNA form, the CDR3 reads TGCAGTGCTTTACAGGCAACCTTAAACTATGGCTACACCTTC. This encodes CSALQATLNYGYTF.

This clonotype has ten or more counts. The chain employs TRBV29-1 and TRBJ2-5, with D tentatively TRBD2 (5 bases). There are 12 residues in the CDR3. The germline V gene encodes CDR1 SQVTM and CDR2 ANQGSEA. Trimming removed 4 bases from V and 3 bases from J, with 9 bases in between. The chain's CDR3 is CSVGGWEETQYF. The CDR3 bases are TGCAGCGTTGGAGGGTGGGAAGAGACCCAGTACTTC.